These 23 T cell receptor beta chains were sequenced from one sample in a study of regulatory T cells in long-lasting Graves disease listed by TCRdb under 2021. To prepare the library, multiplex PCR was applied. Instrument used: Illumina HiSeq 4000. iRepertoire HTBI primers and Arm-PCR amplification of CDR3 regions were used to construct TCR beta libraries. Through fastp at Q25 and MiXCR, TCRdb rebuilt clones from the public reads, retaining in-frame beta chains. When rows share a CDR3 protein, they turn into one entry using the most common DNA and genes. This sample is represented by about 350,000 distinct CDR3 sequences; approximately 16% of them were singletons. The ten largest clonotypes hold approximately 30% of the sample. In the paper's terms, the time point label means: newly diagnosed GD, antithyroid drugs for less than 3 months. RNA was extracted from PBMCs in TRIzol for both TCR sequencing and RNA sequencing.

The same data also contributed to another study, on T cells in Graves' hyperthyroidism and ophthalmopathy.

Sequencing was performed on peripheral blood mononuclear cells (PBMCs), taken at new diagnosis, from a patient treated with antithyroid drugs. These receptors all come from a middle-aged man with Graves disease. Donor details come from another sample of the same person, matched by shared clones.

This clonotype showed up many times. J is TRBJ2-1 and V is TRBV20-1; D assignment may be TRBD1 or TRBD2 (7 bases each). V was trimmed by 0 bases and J by 5 bases, leaving 17 bases between them. Germline V gives CDR1 DFQATT, CDR2 SNEGSKA (reference sequence). The CDR3 totals 16 residues. This chain's CDR3 is CSARDWGGTDDNEQFF. Here the CDR3 DNA reads TGCAGTGCTAGAGACTGGGGAGGGACAGATGACAATGAGCAGTTCTTC.

The J gene is TRBJ1-2, the V gene TRBV20-1; 8 bases agree with TRBD1. Germline V gene sequence: CDR1 DFQATT, CDR2 SNEGSKA (reference sequence). V dropped 3 bases and J dropped 6; count of bases not matched to a gene: 12. The CDR3 sequence is 15 residues long. The CDR3 protein is CSASGLDRGIDGYTF. Written as DNA, the CDR3 is TGCAGTGCTAGCGGACTTGACAGGGGAATCGATGGCTACACCTTC.

This clonotype has ten or more counts. The rearrangement joins TRBV28 to TRBJ1-4; D perhaps matches TRBD1 (5 bases). The V end was cut by 2 bases, the J end by 6 bases, with 10 bases between. The CDR3 length is 14 residues. Germline V lookup: CDR1 MDHEN, CDR2 SYDVKM. CDR3 region: CASSLVGGDEKLFF. In DNA form, the CDR3 reads TGTGCCAGCAGTTTAGTGGGAGGGGATGAAAAACTGTTTTTT.

This clonotype was recorded at least ten times. The chain carries TRBV30 and TRBJ2-5; D remains ambiguous. Germline V gives CDR1 GTSNPN, CDR2 SVGIG (reference sequence). CDR3 length: 14 residues. Between the trimmed V and J ends, which lost 2 bases and 1 base, there was a span of 11 bases. The CDR3: CAWSPPSRQETQYF. The CDR3 region has the DNA TGTGCCTGGAGTCCCCCTAGTCGCCAAGAGACCCAGTACTTC.

At least ten counts were recorded for this clonotype. V gene TRBV4-2 combines with J gene TRBJ2-2, with D uncertain. Trimming cost V 0 bases and J 4 bases, with 9 bases left between them. From germline, CDR1 is LGHNA and CDR2 YNFKEQ. The CDR3 totals 15 residues. DNA of the CDR3: TGTGCCAGCAGCCAAGATCCGATATTCACCGGGGAGCTGTTTTTT. This translates into CASSQDPIFTGELFF.

In its sample, this clonotype was seen many times. The rearrangement joins TRBV30 to TRBJ2-3; D is possibly TRBD1 (6 bases). The CDR3 sequence is 14 residues long. CDR1 GTSNPN and CDR2 SVGIG come from the germline V gene (reference sequence). Trimming removed 5 bases at V and 0 bases at J, with 12 bases between. In nucleotides, the CDR3 is TGTGCCTGGGAGACAGGAGCTAGCACAGATACGCAGTATTTT. The encoded protein is CAWETGASTDTQYF.

This chain joins TRBV7-9 and TRBJ1-2, with a tentative D call TRBD1 (5 bases). The CDR3 consists of 15 residues. V lost 6 bases, J lost 5 bases, and 19 bases lay in between. CDR1 and CDR2 from the germline V gene are SEHNR and FQNEAQ (reference sequence). The CDR3 loop reads CASRPPRKGEYGYTF. The CDR3 DNA follows: TGTGCCAGCAGACCCCCACGGAAAGGGGAATATGGCTACACCTTC.

This clonotype appeared a few times. The chain couples TRBV20-1 to TRBJ2-7, with 10 bases aligning to TRBD1. CDR1 DFQATT and CDR2 SNEGSKA come from the germline V gene (reference sequence). V lost 0 bases to trimming and J lost 2 bases; unmatched junction nucleotides: 10. The CDR3 has 17 amino acids. Here the CDR3 DNA reads TGCAGTGCTAGAGATATGTTCGACAGGGGGCAACCCTACGAGCAGTACTTC. Residues: CSARDMFDRGQPYEQYF.

This clonotype showed up many times. The V gene is TRBV6-2 or TRBV6-3, the J gene TRBJ1-6, with a possible D match to TRBD1 (6 bases). The V end lost 5 bases, the J end lost 6 bases, and 14 bases lay between the germline ends. Per the germline V gene, CDR1 is MNHEY and CDR2 is SVGEGT. The CDR3 runs to 15 residues. For the CDR3, the DNA is TGTGCCAGCAGTGAAGACACAGGGACTAATTCACCCCTCCACTTT. It is translated as CASSEDTGTNSPLHF.

This clonotype was observed at least ten times. CDR3 sequence reads: CASSGSGTGGFETQYF. The CDR3 bases are TGTGCCAGCAGTGGTTCCGGGACAGGGGGCTTTGAGACCCAGTACTTC. The genes are TRBV2 and TRBJ2-5; 12 bases map to TRBD1. Germline trimming cut 4 bases from V and 5 bases from J; bases unmatched to any gene: 8. The CDR3 length is 16 residues. The germline V gene has CDR1 SNHLY and CDR2 FYNNEI.

The sample holds many counts of this clonotype. Mismatch with germline at one junction end may stem from a read error. The rearrangement joins TRBV5-1 to TRBJ1-1, with 7 nucleotides matching TRBD1. Germline assignment: CDR1 SGHRS and CDR2 YFSETQ. This CDR3 region has 14 residues. CDR3 sequence: CASSLTGVNTEAFF. CDR3 DNA: TGTGCCAGCAGCCTCACAGGGGTGAACACTGAAGCTTTCTTT.

This clonotype was seen a few times. V usage is TRBV6-2 or TRBV6-3 and J usage is TRBJ1-2; TRBD1 aligns across 11 bases. The CDR3 totals 15 residues. The V gene's germline CDR1 is MNHEY and CDR2 SVGEGT. J was trimmed by 6 bases and V by 6 bases; bases with no gene match: 9. Here the CDR3 reads CASSPWTGGEDGYTF. The CDR3 region has the DNA TGTGCCAGCAGCCCCTGGACAGGGGGCGAGGATGGCTACACCTTC.

This clonotype was seen many times. The chain employs TRBV6-1 and TRBJ1-2, with 7 bases that match TRBD1. From germline, CDR1 is MNHNS and CDR2 SASEGT. There are 13 residues in the CDR3. V was clipped by 4 bases and J by 4 bases; unmatched bases: 3. The CDR3 DNA sequence: TGTGCCAGCAGTGCCCGGGACAGCTATGGCTACACCTTC. The encoded protein is CASSARDSYGYTF.

This clonotype was found many times. The rearrangement joins TRBV10-3 to TRBJ2-1; TRBD2 aligns across 12 bases. This CDR3 is 15 amino acids long. The V and J ends lost 6 bases and 9 bases, in that order; junction bases with no gene match: 9. Germline CDR1 is ENHRY and CDR2 is SYGVKD. The CDR3 protein is CAIRASGGAAREQFF. The DNA of the CDR3 is TGTGCCATCAGAGCTAGCGGGGGGGCCGCGCGTGAGCAGTTCTTC.

At least ten counts were recorded for this clonotype. The V call is TRBV11-2, the J call TRBJ2-7; TRBD1 is a possible D gene (5 bases). The CDR3 totals 13 residues. The V and J ends lost 0 bases and 7 bases respectively, with 10 bases between them. Germline CDR1 and CDR2: SGHAT and FQNNGV. This CDR3 is CASSLDRQGEQYF. The CDR3 region has the DNA TGTGCCAGCAGCTTAGATCGCCAGGGAGAGCAGTACTTC.

This clonotype was detected many times. The chain links TRBV20-1 to TRBJ2-7; unclear D gene. Trimming took 3 bases from V and 0 from J, leaving 15 bases between them. Germline loops: CDR1 DFQATT, CDR2 SNEGSKA (reference sequence). The CDR3 consists of 15 residues. The CDR3 sequence: CSARALDGVSYEQYF. CDR3 coding DNA: TGCAGTGCTAGGGCCCTGGACGGCGTCTCCTACGAGCAGTACTTC.

The chain carries TRBV7-9 and TRBJ1-3, with D possibly matching TRBD1 (6 bases). CDR3 length: 16 residues. Germline-derived CDR1 and CDR2 are SEHNR and FQNEAQ (reference sequence). Trimming took 3 bases from V and 0 from J, leaving 12 bases between them. The CDR3 nucleotides read TGTGCCAGCAGCTTGACAGGTCTATACTCTGGAAACACCATATATTTT. Translation gives CASSLTGLYSGNTIYF.

This clonotype is categorized as medium-sized. V and J are TRBV28 and TRBJ2-3; D unclear. Germline CDR1 MDHEN, CDR2 SYDVKM. This CDR3 is built from 13 residues. V was clipped by 1 base and J by 2 bases, with 4 bases between them. CDR3 nucleotides: TGTGCCAGCAGTTTATCGACCACAGATACGCAGTATTTT. Its translation is CASSLSTTDTQYF.

This clonotype was observed at least ten times. The V and J genes are TRBV19 and TRBJ1-5; D unresolved. Trimming removed 2 bases from V and 2 bases from J, with 10 bases in between. This CDR3 is built from 15 residues. From germline, CDR1 is LNHDA and CDR2 SQIVND (reference sequence). The CDR3 DNA reads TGTGCCAGTAGTATAAGGGTCCAGGGCAATCAGCCCCAGCATTTT. It codes for CASSIRVQGNQPQHF. The whole variable domain, filled in from reference TRBV19 and TRBJ1-5, reads DGGITQSPKYLFRKEGQNVTLSCEQNLNHDAMYWYRQDPGQGLRLIYYSQIVNDFQKGDIAEGYSVSREKKESFPLTVTSAQKNPTAFYLCASSIRVQGNQPQHFGDGTRLSIL.

This clonotype occurred many times. CDR3 amino acids: CASSFAGDWYEQYF. The CDR3, as DNA: TGTGCCAGCAGCTTTGCAGGGGACTGGTACGAGCAGTACTTC. The V and J genes are TRBV7-8 and TRBJ2-7, with D perhaps TRBD1 or TRBD2 (6 bases each). The V gene lost 3 bases and the J gene lost 4 bases, with 13 bases spanning the gap. The germline CDR1 and CDR2 sequences are SGHVS and FQNEAQ. The CDR3 sequence is 14 residues long.

In this sample, this clonotype turned up a few times. This chain uses TRBV7-9 with TRBJ2-1; possibly TRBD1 or TRBD2 for D (5 bases each). Germline V gives CDR1 SEHNR, CDR2 FQNEAQ (reference sequence). The CDR3 extends over 15 amino acids. Between the trimmed V and J ends, which lost 5 bases and 9 bases, there was a span of 20 bases. DNA of the CDR3: TGTGCCAGCAGCCCGTGGGGGTCTCATATTTCTGAGCAGTTCTTC. The encoded protein is CASSPWGSHISEQFF. The full variable domain, rest sourced from reference TRBV7-9 and TRBJ2-1, is DTGVSQNPRHKITKRGQNVTFRCDPISEHNRLYWYRQTLGQGPEFLTYFQNEAQLEKSRLLSDRFSAERPKGSFSTLEIQRTEQGDSAMYLCASSPWGSHISEQFFGPGTRLTVL.

This clonotype was observed a handful of times. This chain joins TRBV6-1 and TRBJ2-7; the D gene is possibly TRBD2 (6 bases). This CDR3 region has 13 residues. Germline CDR1 MNHNS, CDR2 SASEGT. Trimming removed 6 bases at V and 6 bases at J, with 15 bases between. CDR3 DNA: TGTGCCAGCAGCAACCCGGTGGGGGGCGAGCAGTACTTC. Protein sequence: CASSNPVGGEQYF.

This chain uses TRBV27 with TRBJ2-1, with D uncertain. Germline CDR1 reads MNHEY; CDR2 reads SMNVEV (reference sequence). CDR3 length: 16 amino acids. Deletions cut 7 bases from V and 0 bases from J, with 16 bases between. CDR3 residues: CASNPDGVSSYNEQFF. CDR3 nucleotide sequence: TGTGCCAGCAACCCTGACGGTGTTAGCTCCTACAATGAGCAGTTCTTC.